This T cell receptor beta chain is drawn from a study of blood T cells in healthy people across ages. Then a second PCR, running roughly 6 to 12 cycles, was carried out with a sample-barcoded 5' primer and a J-beta primer mix. TCRdb re-called the 5' RACE reads with MiXCR, one entry per CDR3 protein. This repertoire shows about 580,000 distinct CDR3 sequences, 47% found once; its top ten account for approximately 23%. Germline-derived CDR1 and CDR2 are LGHNA and YNFKEQ. The CDR3 covers 11 residues. V was clipped by 7 bases and J by 8 bases, with 8 bases between them. This clonotype was counted only a few times. Collection of 9.5 to 10 milliliters of peripheral blood was performed for each donor.

Sequencing was done on a sample of blood. The receptor comes from a man older than 75 in good health. The gene calls are TRBV4-2 and TRBJ2-2; D is undetermined. CDR3 sequence reads: CASTQLGELFF. CDR3 coding DNA: TGTGCCAGCACCCAGTTGGGGGAGCTGTTTTTT.